These T cell receptor beta chains were read from a single sample in a study of OX40 agonist ivuxolimab in advanced cancers. The assay was immunoSEQ multiplex PCR, and TCRdb's table has in-frame clones only and misses some. The table records about 48,000 clones, over 85% of them present only once. Sequencing was performed on CD4+ or CD8+ T cells sorted from blood, taken in a trial of the OX40 agonist ivuxolimab. The receptors were gathered from an adult with an advanced solid tumor such as melanoma, head and neck, liver or kidney cancer. Both conserved end residues are part of each CDR3. Fields, in order: clone size, V gene, D gene, J gene, CDR3 DNA, CDR3 protein. A D gene is named only where the DNA matches it firmly. Expanded clones get a size class; other rows say once, few or many, or leave the size out.

NA	TRBV6-1	NA	TRBJ2-3	TGTGCCAGCAGGCAGGGTACAGATACGCAGTATTTT	CASRQGTDTQYF
NA	TRBV28	NA	TRBJ2-7	TGTGCCAGCAGTTTCCGGGATCCCTCCTACGAGCAGTACTTC	CASSFRDPSYEQYF
once	TRBV4-1	NA	TRBJ1-1	TGCGCCAGCAGCCAAAAAAAGAACACTGAAGCTTTCTTT	CASSQKKNTEAFF
NA	TRBV5-1	TRBD1	TRBJ2-2	TGCGCCAGCAGCTCTTCCGGGACAGGGGGCTTGCCGAACACCGGGGAGCTGTTTTTT	CASSSSGTGGLPNTGELFF
NA	TRBV19	NA	TRBJ2-5	TGTGCCAGTAGTATAGCCGTGACAGGCCAAGAGACCCAGTACTTC	CASSIAVTGQETQYF
NA	TRBV11-2	NA	TRBJ2-1	TGTGCCAGCAGCTTAGAAGTCCTGGCTAGCCAGGAGCAGTTCTTC	CASSLEVLASQEQFF
NA	TRBV27	TRBD1	TRBJ2-2	TGTGCCAGCAGTCACACAGGGGGTGGCGGGGAGCTGTTTTTT	CASSHTGGGGELFF
NA	TRBV10-3	NA	TRBJ1-5	TGTGCCATCAGTGAGTCCTGGGATAGCAATCAGCCCCAGCATTTT	CAISESWDSNQPQHF
NA	TRBV7-6	NA	TRBJ1-5	TGTGCCAGCAGCTTTTTTCCGGGACCCGATCAGCCCCAGCATTTT	CASSFFPGPDQPQHF
NA	TRBV4-3	NA	TRBJ2-7	TGCGCCAGCAGCCAAGGGTTACTAGTACCCTACGAGCAGTACTTC	CASSQGLLVPYEQYF
NA	TRBV21-1	NA	TRBJ1-1	TGTGCCAGCAGCAAGGGGAGGGGATTTACGAACACTGAAGCTTTCTTT	CASSKGRGFTNTEAFF
NA	TRBV11-2	NA	TRBJ2-7	TGTGCCAGCAGCTTAGAGGGGGCAGGGGAGAGCGAGCAGTACTTC	CASSLEGAGESEQYF
once	TRBV19	NA	TRBJ2-1	TGTGCCAGTAGTATAGTAGATACACTCTCCTACAATGAGCAGTTCTTC	CASSIVDTLSYNEQFF
NA	TRBV19	NA	TRBJ1-1	TGTGCCAGTAGCCTCAGGAGGGGGGTGAACACTGAAGCTTTCTTT	CASSLRRGVNTEAFF
NA	TRBV27	TRBD1	TRBJ1-5	TGTGTCAGCAGTTTATCAGGGGGCGGTAGCCAGCCCCAGCATTTT	CVSSLSGGGSQPQHF
NA	TRBV10-1	NA	TRBJ2-4	TGCGCCAGCATGGTTGGAAACATTCAGTACTTC	CASMVGNIQYF
few	TRBV7-9	TRBD1	TRBJ1-1	TGTGCCAGCAGCTTAGCAGGGGGCGAAGCTTTCTTT	CASSLAGGEAFF
NA	TRBV28	NA	TRBJ2-7	TGTGCCAGCAGTAAACAGTACTACGAGCAGTACTTC	CASSKQYYEQYF
NA	TRBV14	NA	TRBJ2-3	TGTGCCAGCAGCCACGGCCAACCCTACCCAGATACGCAGTATTTT	CASSHGQPYPDTQYF
NA	TRBV7-9	TRBD1	TRBJ1-5	TGTGCCAGCAGCTTTGGTACAGGGGAGGGTCAGCCCCAGCATTTT	CASSFGTGEGQPQHF
NA	TRBV27	TRBD1	TRBJ1-1	TGTGCCAGCAGTCACAGACAGGGAATGAACACTGAAGCTTTCTTT	CASSHRQGMNTEAFF
NA	TRBV2	NA	TRBJ1-3	TGTGCCAGCACCATCCTCTCTGGAAACACCATATATTTT	CASTILSGNTIYF
NA	TRBV25-1	NA	TRBJ2-1	TGTGCCAGCAGCCGTGGACGGGCGAGCTCCTACAATGAGCAGTTCTTC	CASSRGRASSYNEQFF
NA	TRBV27	TRBD2	TRBJ2-5	TGTGCCAGCAGCCTAGCGGGCATTCAGGAGACCCAGTACTTC	CASSLAGIQETQYF
NA	TRBV7-2	TRBD1	TRBJ2-7	TGTGCTAGCAGCTTTGGACAGGGGTTCTACGAGCAGTACTTC	CASSFGQGFYEQYF
NA	TRBV27	NA	TRBJ2-5	TGTGCCAGCGGTTACGAGACCCAGTACTTC	CASGYETQYF
NA	TRBV6-6	TRBD2	TRBJ2-6	TGTGCCATACTAGCGGGGCCGAACTCTGGGGCCAACGTCCTGACTTTC	CAILAGPNSGANVLTF
NA	TRBV18	TRBD1	TRBJ2-1	TGTGCCAGCTCACGATCCCTGGACAGGAGCTCCTACAATGAGCAGTTCTTC	CASSRSLDRSSYNEQFF
NA	TRBV7-6	NA	TRBJ1-6	TGTGCCAGCAGCCCTGGGACGGACTATAATTCACCCCTCCACTTT	CASSPGTDYNSPLHF
NA	TRBV14	TRBD1	TRBJ1-2	TGTGCCAGCAGCCAAGATGTGGAGGGGGCATATGGCTACACCTTC	CASSQDVEGAYGYTF
NA	TRBV27	NA	TRBJ1-1	TGTGCCACCTATACAGGGTTCACTGAAGCTTTCTTT	CATYTGFTEAFF
NA	TRBV6-1	NA	TRBJ2-7	TGTGCCAGCAGTGAGGCCGGGGGAGGCTACGAGCAGTACTTC	CASSEAGGGYEQYF
NA	TRBV6-6	TRBD1	TRBJ2-5	TGTGCCAGCAGACGCGGGACAGGGAACCAAGAGACCCAGTACTTC	CASRRGTGNQETQYF
NA	TRBV27	TRBD1	TRBJ2-1	TGTGCCAGCAGTCGGGACAGGGGGCCGGATGAGCAGTTCTTC	CASSRDRGPDEQFF
NA	TRBV9	TRBD1	TRBJ2-7	TGTGCCAGCACCGTGGGACAGGGGGTTCACGAGCAGTACTTC	CASTVGQGVHEQYF
NA	TRBV7-8	NA	TRBJ1-3	TGTGCCAGCAGCGAAGTAACTGGAAACACCATATATTTT	CASSEVTGNTIYF
NA	TRBV2	NA	TRBJ2-7	TGTGCCAGCAGTGAAAGCGGCAGGGTTGTAGAAGAGCAGTACTTC	CASSESGRVVEEQYF
once	TRBV7-6	NA	TRBJ2-1	TGTGCCAGCAGCTTAAGTGTTTTGCCAGGGGCTAATGAGCAGTTCTTC	CASSLSVLPGANEQFF
NA	TRBV5-1	NA	TRBJ2-7	TGCGCCAGCAGCTTCTCAGGGTTCGGCGCCGAGCAGTACTTC	CASSFSGFGAEQYF
NA	TRBV2	TRBD1	TRBJ1-1	TGTGCCAGCAGGGAGACAGGGGAGGTCACTGAAGCTTTCTTT	CASRETGEVTEAFF
NA	TRBV9	NA	TRBJ2-7	TGTGCCAGCAGCGTAGACAGGACCTCCTACGAGCAGTACTTC	CASSVDRTSYEQYF
NA	TRBV7-9	TRBD1	TRBJ2-3	TGTGCCAGCAGCTTACAGGGGGTGGGCTACGGGACAGATACGCAGTATTTT	CASSLQGVGYGTDTQYF